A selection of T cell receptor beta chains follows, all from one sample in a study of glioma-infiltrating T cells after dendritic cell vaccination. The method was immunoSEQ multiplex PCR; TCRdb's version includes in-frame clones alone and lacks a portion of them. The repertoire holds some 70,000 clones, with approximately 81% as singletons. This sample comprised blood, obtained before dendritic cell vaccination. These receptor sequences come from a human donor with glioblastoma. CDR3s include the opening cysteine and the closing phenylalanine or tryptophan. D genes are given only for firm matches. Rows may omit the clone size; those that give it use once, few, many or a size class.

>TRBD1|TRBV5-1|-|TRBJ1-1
CASSVDRPYSTEAFF
TGCGCCAGCAGTGTGGACAGGCCCTACTCCACGGAAGCTTTCTTT
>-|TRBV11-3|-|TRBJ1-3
CASSPYGGQEGDGNTIYF
TGTGCCAGCAGCCCGTATGGAGGGCAGGAAGGGGACGGAAACACCATATATTTT
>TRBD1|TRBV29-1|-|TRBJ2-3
CSGGVAGQGTDTQYF
TGCAGCGGTGGGGTGGCGGGACAGGGCACAGATACGCAGTATTTT
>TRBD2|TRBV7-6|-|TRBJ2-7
CASSPSGGSSYEQYF
TGTGCCAGCAGCCCATCCGGGGGGAGCTCCTACGAGCAGTACTTC
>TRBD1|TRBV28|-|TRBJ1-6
CASRQGLTPLHF
TGTGCCAGTCGACAGGGATTGACACCCCTCCACTTT
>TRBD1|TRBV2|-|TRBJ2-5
CASSEGAGGAAQETQYF
TGTGCCAGCAGTGAAGGGGCAGGGGGCGCGGCCCAAGAGACCCAGTACTTC
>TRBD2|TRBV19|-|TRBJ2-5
CASSIQRGGQETQYF
TGTGCCAGTAGTATCCAGCGGGGGGGTCAAGAGACCCAGTACTTC
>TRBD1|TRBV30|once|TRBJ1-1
CAWSLGTANTEAFF
TGTGCCTGGAGTTTAGGGACAGCGAACACTGAAGCTTTCTTT
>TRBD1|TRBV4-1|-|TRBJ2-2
CASSQKTGANTGELFF
TGCGCCAGCAGCCAGAAAACAGGGGCGAACACCGGGGAGCTGTTTTTT
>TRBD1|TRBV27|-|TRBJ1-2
CASRQQGVDYGYTF
TGTGCCAGCAGGCAACAGGGGGTGGACTATGGCTACACCTTC
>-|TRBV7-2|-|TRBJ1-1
CASSLSEGNTEAFF
TGTGCCAGCAGTTTGAGTGAGGGGAACACTGAAGCTTTCTTT
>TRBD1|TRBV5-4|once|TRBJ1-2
CASSSGTEKYGYTF
TGTGCCAGCAGCTCCGGGACAGAAAAATATGGCTACACCTTC